Shown below are 23 T cell receptor beta chains from a single sample sequenced in a study of radiation and T cells in renal cell carcinoma (dated by TCRdb to between 2020 and 2021). Reading the label with the study, this specimen's time point is: blood 2 weeks post-SBRT. The intended sense of this specimen's treatment or condition label: 15 Gy SBRT to primary tumor, nephrectomy 4 weeks later. The library was built by means of the immunoSEQ multiplex PCR assay. Sourced from immuneACCESS, this table was stored by TCRdb with only in-frame sequences that have V and J called. A share of the clones is absent; for the studies checked, an unresolved V gene accounts for under half, and the remainder has no known explanation. The sample table shows tens of thousands of clones, and about 80% are seen once. The ten largest clones represent over 6% of the sample. Sequenced material: blood, taken from a patient whose treatment included radiotherapy and nephrectomy. These receptors originate from a man aged 55-75 years with renal cell carcinoma.

This clone was counted once. This chain uses TRBV15 with TRBJ2-7; TRBD2 is a possible D gene (6 bases). Looked up from germline, CDR1 is LNHNV and CDR2 is YYDKDF (reference sequence). This CDR3 has 13 residues. V lost 0 bases and J 3 bases, leaving 6 bases between the germline ends. CDR3 DNA: TGTGCCACCAGCAGAGAGCGGGGCTACGAGCAGTACGTC. Residues: CATSRERGYEQYV.

The chain recombines TRBV11-3 with TRBJ2-2; possible D gene TRBD2, 6 bases. In germline, CDR1 is SGHNT, CDR2 YENEEA. V lost 3 bases and J lost 2, with 13 bases in between. This CDR3 region has 16 residues. The CDR3 DNA reads as TGTGCCAGCAGCTTGAATTTGGGGGGAAACACCGGGGAGCTGTTTTTT. Its translation: CASSLNLGGNTGELFF.

This chain joins TRBV27 and TRBJ1-1, with a possible D match to TRBD1 (5 bases). Germline values: CDR1 MNHEY, CDR2 SMNVEV (reference sequence). CDR3 length: 13 amino acids. The V end was cut by 7 bases, the J end by 1 base, with 10 bases between. The CDR3, as DNA: TGTGCCAGCATCTCTAGGGGGAACACTGAAGCTTTCTTT. Translation: CASISRGNTEAFF.

The chain has TRBV7-9 and TRBJ2-2; 8 bases line up with TRBD1. CDR3 length: 16 residues. V shed 5 bases and J 2 bases; nucleotides not matched to a gene: 7. Germline assignment: CDR1 SEHNR and CDR2 FQNEAQ (reference sequence). This CDR3 reads CASSQGAVANTGELFF. In nucleotides, the CDR3 is TGTGCCAGCAGCCAGGGGGCCGTAGCTAACACCGGGGAGCTGTTTTTT.

A single count supports this clone. The rearrangement links TRBV25-1 to TRBJ1-3, with 9 bases identical to TRBD1. Trimming cost V 7 bases and J 0 bases; bases outside gene matches: 13. There are 18 residues in the CDR3. Germline loops: CDR1 MGHDK, CDR2 SYGVNS. The CDR3 DNA reads as TGTGCCAGCACCGGATACGGGACAGGGTTGAGCTCTGGAAACACCATATATTTT. The encoded protein is CASTGYGTGLSSGNTIYF.

The genes are TRBV11-3 and TRBJ1-2, with TRBD1 as a possible D gene (5 bases). V was cut by 5 bases and J by 4 bases, with 17 bases left in between. This CDR3 is built from 15 residues. Germline CDR1 reads SGHNT; CDR2 reads YENEEA. CDR3 region: CASSPWGGSIYGYTF. CDR3 DNA: TGTGCCAGCAGCCCCTGGGGGGGGTCGATCTATGGCTACACCTTC.

This clone was recorded only once. This rearrangement joins TRBV10-2 to TRBJ1-4; 9 bases match TRBD1. Per germline, CDR1 WSHSY and CDR2 SAAADI. CDR3 size: 15 residues. V gave up 2 bases and J gave up 8 bases; unmatched junction bases: 6. For the CDR3, the DNA is TGCGCCAGCAGTGAGGGGACAGGGCTTAAGGAAAAACTGTTTTTT. It codes for CASSEGTGLKEKLFF.

This sequence joins TRBV7-2 and TRBJ2-1; weak D call: TRBD2 (6 bases). Per germline, CDR1 SGHTA and CDR2 FQGNSA. V lost 5 bases to trimming and J lost 7 bases, with 21 bases between them. The CDR3 has 16 amino acids. The CDR3 loop is CASSPKVRTGGNEQFF. In nucleotides, the CDR3 is TGTGCCAGCAGCCCCAAAGTTCGGACCGGAGGGAATGAGCAGTTCTTC.

The chain combines TRBV27 with TRBJ2-7, with a tentative D call TRBD1 (6 bases). V was cut by 5 bases and J by 3 bases, with 29 bases left in between. CDR3 length: 19 amino acids. Per the germline V gene, CDR1 is MNHEY and CDR2 is SMNVEV (reference sequence). This CDR3 reads CASSRPSLRPYGQLYEQYV. The CDR3 DNA follows: TGTGCCAGCAGTCGTCCCTCCCTGAGGCCCTATGGACAGCTCTACGAGCAGTACGTC.

This clone was seen a handful of times. The chain recombines TRBV10-2 with TRBJ2-7; D call uncertain. The CDR3 is 12 residues long. The V end was cut by 0 bases, the J end by 7 bases, with 7 bases between. CDR1 and CDR2 (germline): WSHSY, SAAADI. CDR3 nucleotides: TGCGCCAGCAGTGAGTCTGGTTATGAGCAGTACGTC. This gives the protein CASSESGYEQYV.

There are a few counts of this clone. This chain connects TRBV7-9 to TRBJ2-1; TRBD2 matches 10 bases. Germline CDR1 is SEHNR and CDR2 is FQNEAQ (reference sequence). V gave up 1 base and J gave up 7 bases; unmatched junction bases: 16. The CDR3 covers 19 residues. As DNA, the CDR3 is TGTGCCAGCAGCTTAGTTCCGGGGGCGAGTCTAGCGGGAGAAAATGAGCAGTTCTTC. This gives the protein CASSLVPGASLAGENEQFF.

The rearrangement links TRBV5-6 to TRBJ2-3; D is unclear. Germline V gene data show CDR1 as SGHDT and CDR2 as YYEEEE. There are 12 residues in the CDR3. The germline V and J ends were trimmed by 4 bases and 2 bases, with 5 bases remaining between them. In DNA, the CDR3 is TGTGCCAGCAGCCGTTACACAGATACGCAGTATTTT. Residues: CASSRYTDTQYF.

The J gene is TRBJ2-1, the V gene TRBV13; D remains unclear. The CDR3 length is 11 residues. Germline CDR1 reads PRHDT; CDR2 reads FYEKMQ (reference sequence). V lost 1 base to trimming and J lost 9 bases, with 4 bases between them. In DNA, the CDR3 is TGTGCCAGCAGCTTAGAAGGTGAGCAGTTCTTC. Translating gives CASSLEGEQFF.

This clone was detected a few times. V gene TRBV6-1 combines with J gene TRBJ1-1; TRBD1 is a possible D gene (6 bases). Germline V gene sequence: CDR1 MNHNS, CDR2 SASEGT. CDR3 length: 16 amino acids. Trimming removed 3 bases at V and 1 base at J, with 15 bases between. As DNA, the CDR3 is TGTGCCAGCAGTGAGTTTTCGGGGGGCGGGAACACTGAAGCTTTCTTT. It specifies CASSEFSGGGNTEAFF.

The chain couples TRBV6-5 to TRBJ2-1, with a weak D call TRBD2 (5 bases). The V gene's germline CDR1 is MNHEY and CDR2 SVGAGI. V lost 2 bases to trimming and J lost 5 bases, with 7 bases between them. The length of the CDR3 is 13 residues. DNA of the CDR3: TGTGCCAGCAGTTACGTACTAGACAATGAGCAGTTCTTC. Translated, it gives CASSYVLDNEQFF.

The V gene is TRBV19, the J gene TRBJ1-5; 8 nucleotides match TRBD1. The germline gives CDR1 LNHDA, CDR2 SQIVND (reference sequence). The CDR3 runs 17 residues. The V and J ends lost 0 bases and 7 bases, in that order; junction bases with no gene match: 11. The CDR3 protein is CASSIDFSRGRGQPQHF. The CDR3 DNA sequence: TGTGCCAGTAGTATAGATTTTAGCAGGGGGCGCGGGCAGCCCCAGCATTTT.

This clone was seen once. The chain joins TRBV5-6 to TRBJ2-7; 7 bases are a match to TRBD2. CDR1 SGHDT and CDR2 YYEEEE come from the germline V gene. Germline trimming cut 9 bases from V and 0 bases from J; bases unmatched to any gene: 24. The CDR3 has 19 residues. CDR3 sequence: CATCGQVDGGSPCSYEQYV. In DNA form, the CDR3 reads TGTGCCACTTGCGGGCAGGTCGATGGCGGGAGCCCATGCTCCTACGAGCAGTACGTC.

The genes are TRBV6-6 and TRBJ2-5, with unresolved D. Per germline, CDR1 MNHNY and CDR2 SVGAGI (reference sequence). The CDR3 is 14 amino acids. V was trimmed by 0 bases and J by 0 bases, leaving 5 bases between them. The CDR3: CASSYSSNQETQYF. CDR3 sequence (DNA): TGTGCCAGCAGTTACTCGAGTAACCAAGAGACCCAGTACTTC.

The chain employs TRBV10-2 and TRBJ2-7; 8 bases map to TRBD1. CDR1 and CDR2 (germline): WSHSY, SAAADI. The CDR3 runs to 13 residues. V dropped 6 bases and J dropped 2; count of bases not matched to a gene: 3. The CDR3 loop is CASRDRVAYEQYV. The CDR3, as DNA: TGCGCCAGCAGGGACAGGGTAGCCTACGAGCAGTACGTC.

The chain couples TRBV20-1 to TRBJ2-3, with D uncertain. The ends were cut back, 6 bases at V and 4 bases at J, with 8 bases in the middle. From germline, CDR1 is DFQATT and CDR2 SNEGSKA (reference sequence). This CDR3 has 11 residues. The CDR3 protein is CSATPADTQYF. DNA of the CDR3: TGCAGTGCGACTCCCGCAGATACGCAGTATTTT.

The chain employs TRBV5-1 and TRBJ2-1; 7 positions agree with TRBD1. The germline gives CDR1 SGHRS, CDR2 YFSETQ. This CDR3 is 16 amino acids long. Losses at the gene ends were 4 bases for V and 0 bases for J; bases not matched to a gene: 7. CDR3 nucleotide sequence: TGCGCCAGCAGCCAGGACAGGCGCATCTCCTACAATGAGCAGTTCTTC. Its translation is CASSQDRRISYNEQFF.

This clone was recorded once. This chain uses TRBV10-3 with TRBJ2-5; 14 bases line up with TRBD2. The germline V gene encodes CDR1 ENHRY and CDR2 SYGVKD. CDR3 length: 16 residues. The J segment lost 5 bases and the V segment lost 9 bases, leaving 11 bases of the junction unmatched. The CDR3 sequence is CAIHSGLAGVDETQYF. DNA of the CDR3: TGTGCCATACACTCGGGACTAGCGGGGGTAGATGAGACCCAGTACTTC.

The chain joins TRBV7-8 to TRBJ1-4; D may be TRBD1 (6 bases). The CDR3 consists of 15 residues. With 5 bases removed from V and 10 bases from J, the gap between germline ends came to 20 bases. The germline V gene has CDR1 SGHVS and CDR2 FQNEAQ. This chain's CDR3 is CASSLLVGQNGKLFF. The CDR3, as DNA: TGTGCCAGCAGCCTTTTAGTTGGACAGAACGGAAAACTGTTTTTT.